Listed here are 32 T cell receptor beta chains from one sample, sequenced in a study of cytomegalovirus exposure and HLA in healthy donors. Use of 60 Vbeta and 13 Jbeta primers characterized the PCR. Using immunoSEQ multiplex PCR, the repertoire was profiled, and TCRdb retains in-frame clones only, with some absent. The sample lists roughly 230,000 clones, around 90% occurring once. The sequenced sample consisted of PBMCs. These receptors were collected from a girl aged 2-10 years in good health and CMV-seronegative.

The chain uses TRBV6-5 and TRBJ1-5; 7 positions agree with TRBD1. Germline CDR1 is MNHEY and CDR2 is SVGAGI. J lost 5 bases, V lost 7 bases, and 8 bases had no gene match. The CDR3 has 14 amino acids. DNA of the CDR3: TGTGCCAGCACTTCGAACCAGGGGGATCAGCCCCAGCATTTT. Translating it yields CASTSNQGDQPQHF.

Comment on this clone: Germline and junction disagree at one end, which may indicate a read error. The genes are TRBV7-9 and TRBJ2-1, with TRBD2 as a possible D gene (6 bases). In germline, CDR1 is SEHNR, CDR2 FQNEAQ (reference sequence). The CDR3 totals 14 residues. The chain's CDR3 is CSSRLGGEGDEQFF. Written as DNA, the CDR3 is TGTTCCAGCAGACTGGGGGGAGAAGGAGATGAGCAGTTCTTC.

The chain is built from TRBV29-1 and TRBJ1-2; possible D gene TRBD1, 5 bases. The V end lost 4 bases, the J end lost 6 bases, and 6 bases lay between the germline ends. CDR3 size: 10 residues. The germline gives CDR1 SQVTM, CDR2 ANQGSEA. In nucleotides, the CDR3 is TGCAGCGTTGCAGGGAATGGCTACACCTTC. Encoded protein: CSVAGNGYTF.

The chain combines TRBV6-1 with TRBJ2-5; no firm D call. Trimming took off 3 bases at V and 1 base at J, with 15 bases between the two ends. The CDR3 length is 16 residues. CDR1 is MNHNS, CDR2 SASEGT, per germline. CDR3 nucleotide sequence: TGTGCCAGCAGTGAGAACAGTCGGATCGGCCAAGAGACCCAGTACTTC. It encodes CASSENSRIGQETQYF.

The chain has TRBV7-8 and TRBJ1-5, with D possibly matching TRBD1 (6 bases). The CDR3 runs to 17 residues. Germline lookup yields CDR1 SGHVS and CDR2 FQNEAQ. V was pared by 1 base and J by 2 bases, with 15 bases between. The CDR3 protein is CASSLGQGLRGNQPQHF. In DNA form, the CDR3 reads TGTGCCAGCAGCTTAGGCCAGGGGTTAAGGGGCAATCAGCCCCAGCATTTT.

Comments on this clone: The identical CDR3 is also encoded by other nucleotide sequences in the sample. The chain carries TRBV18 and TRBJ2-5; D perhaps matches TRBD2 (6 bases). V gave up 0 bases and J gave up 4 bases, with 6 bases separating them. Looked up from germline, CDR1 is KGHSH and CDR2 is LQKENI. This CDR3 contains 13 residues. For the CDR3, the DNA is TGTGCCAGCTCACCACCGGGACTAGAGACCCAGTACTTC. This sequence encodes CASSPPGLETQYF.

This chain joins TRBV5-4 and TRBJ2-1; TRBD1 matches 9 bases. The CDR3 extends over 15 amino acids. Germline trimming cut 7 bases from V and 5 bases from J; bases unmatched to any gene: 10. Per germline, CDR1 SGHNT and CDR2 YYREEE (reference sequence). This CDR3 is CASGRRDRVHNEQFF. CDR3 nucleotides: TGTGCCAGCGGCCGGAGGGACAGGGTACACAATGAGCAGTTCTTC.

V and J are TRBV6-6 and TRBJ1-3; weak D call: TRBD1 (5 bases). CDR3 length: 16 residues. The V gene's germline CDR1 is MNHNY and CDR2 SVGAGI (reference sequence). Trimming left V 6 bases short and J 8 bases short, with 23 bases between. The CDR3, as DNA: TGTGCCAGCAGCCCGGGGGGGGACCTTACCGGGTACACCATATATTTT. Protein sequence: CASSPGGDLTGYTIYF.

Turning to this clone: Other DNA sequences of this sample code for an identical CDR3. The chain carries TRBV5-4 and TRBJ2-5; possibly TRBD2 for D (5 bases). V was cut by 0 bases and J by 5 bases, with 8 bases left in between. The length of the CDR3 is 13 residues. The germline V gene has CDR1 SGHNT and CDR2 YYREEE (reference sequence). This CDR3 is CASSLGQRETQYF. The CDR3 nucleotides are TGTGCCAGCAGCTTGGGTCAGCGGGAGACCCAGTACTTC.

The chain recombines TRBV27 with TRBJ2-3; D is undetermined. Germline values: CDR1 MNHEY, CDR2 SMNVEV (reference sequence). V shed 4 bases and J shed 4 bases, with 9 bases lying between them. CDR3 size: 13 residues. CDR3 protein: CASSYRRPDTQYF. CDR3 nucleotides: TGTGCCAGCAGTTATCGGCGGCCAGATACGCAGTATTTT.

The chain uses TRBV4-1 and TRBJ1-1; 7 bases fit TRBD1. J gave up 0 bases and V 4 bases, and 5 bases lay outside the gene matches. Per the germline V gene, CDR1 is MGHRA and CDR2 is YSYEKL. CDR3 length equals 15 residues. The CDR3 nucleotides are TGCGCCAGCAGCCCAGACAGGGCCTTGAACACTGAAGCTTTCTTT. The encoded protein is CASSPDRALNTEAFF.

This chain connects TRBV27 to TRBJ2-3; D uncertain. Germline-derived CDR1 and CDR2 are MNHEY and SMNVEV (reference sequence). The CDR3 totals 13 residues. V was shortened by 6 bases and J by 4 bases, with 11 bases between the two germline ends. CDR3 in amino acids: CASRPPGPDTQYF. DNA for the CDR3: TGTGCCAGCAGACCCCCCGGTCCAGATACGCAGTATTTT.

This chain joins TRBV10-3 and TRBJ2-7, with D possibly being TRBD2 (7 bases). Germline CDR1 ENHRY, CDR2 SYGVKD. This CDR3 has 13 residues. CDR3 nucleotide sequence: TGTACGACCGCGGGGGCGAGCTCCTACGAGCAGTACTTC. Protein sequence: CTTAGASSYEQYF.

The chain joins TRBV6-1 to TRBJ1-1, with 7 bases that match TRBD1. The CDR3 loop spans 14 amino acids. The trim removed 5 bases at V and 1 base at J, leaving 4 bases unmatched. Germline CDR1 MNHNS, CDR2 SASEGT. The CDR3 loop is CASSQEGANTEAFF. The CDR3 nucleotides read TGTGCCAGCAGTCAAGAGGGGGCGAACACTGAAGCTTTCTTT.

This chain joins TRBV29-1 and TRBJ2-4; 9 bases line up with TRBD1. Trimming took 5 bases from V and 3 from J; bases not matched to a gene: 5. This CDR3 is 14 amino acids long. Germline V CDR1 and CDR2: SQVTM, ANQGSEA. In DNA form, the CDR3 reads TGCAGCGTTACAGGGGGCTGGGGCAAAAACATTCAGTACTTC. Its protein is CSVTGGWGKNIQYF. The whole variable domain, filled in from reference TRBV29-1 and TRBJ2-4, reads SAVISQKPSRDICQRGTSLTIQCQVDSQVTMMFWYRQQPGQSLTLIATANQGSEATYESGFVIDKFPISRPNLTFSTLTVSNMSPEDSSIYLCSVTGGWGKNIQYFGAGTRLSVL.

CDR3 bases: TGTGCCAGCAGCCAAGATCGGCTAGCGGGAGACACAGATACGCAGTATTTT. Amino acid sequence: CASSQDRLAGDTDTQYF. The chain combines TRBV4-2 with TRBJ2-3, with 10 positions matching TRBD2. Germline values: CDR1 LGHNA, CDR2 YNFKEQ. CDR3 length equals 17 residues. V gave up 0 bases and J gave up 2 bases; unmatched junction bases: 5.

This chain joins TRBV21-1 and TRBJ2-3; the tabulated D call, TRBD1, remains unverified against the DNA. TRBV21-1 is described as a pseudogene. The CDR3 covers 17 residues. The DNA of the CDR3 is TGTGCCAGCAGCAAAGCGTTTACGTCAGGCAGCACAGATACGCAGTATTTT. Its protein product is CASSKAFTSGSTDTQYF.

J is TRBJ2-7 and V is TRBV4-1, with 11 bases that match TRBD2. Germline trimming cut 5 bases from V and 6 bases from J; bases unmatched to any gene: 6. The CDR3 covers 14 residues. Germline V gene data show CDR1 as MGHRA and CDR2 as YSYEKL. The DNA for the CDR3 is TGCGCCAGCAGCTCTCCTAGCGGGGGGAGCGAGCAGTACTTC. Amino acid sequence: CASSSPSGGSEQYF.

The chain is built from TRBV2 and TRBJ2-7; D perhaps matches TRBD2 (7 bases). From germline, CDR1 is SNHLY and CDR2 FYNNEI. The V and J ends lost 2 bases and 4 bases respectively, with 12 bases between them. The CDR3 has 14 amino acids. The CDR3 sequence is CASSERGALYEQYF. The CDR3 DNA is TGTGCCAGCAGTGAACGGGGGGCGCTTTACGAGCAGTACTTC. The full variable domain, in which reference TRBV2 and TRBJ2-7 provide the parts outside the CDR3, is EPEVTQTPSHQVTQMGQEVILRCVPISNHLYFYWYRQILGQKVEFLVSFYNNEISEKSEIFDDQFSVERPDGSNFTLKIRSTKLEDSAMYFCASSERGALYEQYFGPGTRLTVT.

The V call is TRBV10-2, the J call TRBJ1-5; D may be TRBD1 (6 bases). The CDR3 contains 15 residues. Trimming took off 0 bases at V and 3 bases at J, with 9 bases between the two ends. Germline assignment: CDR1 WSHSY and CDR2 SAAADI. The CDR3 DNA reads as TGCGCCAGCAGTGAGTCGGGGGGGCCCAATCAGCCCCAGCATTTT. Its translation is CASSESGGPNQPQHF.

This clone has a single count. The CDR3: CASSYPSGGADYNEQFF. CDR3 coding DNA: TGTGCCAGCAGCTACCCTAGCGGGGGGGCCGACTACAATGAGCAGTTCTTC. This chain links TRBV4-2 with TRBJ2-1; the match to TRBD2 covers 12 bases. CDR3 size: 17 residues. In germline, CDR1 is LGHNA, CDR2 YNFKEQ. V was pared by 5 bases and J by 3 bases, with 8 bases of the junction left unmatched.

This sequence joins TRBV19 and TRBJ1-5, with 8 nucleotides matching TRBD1. This CDR3 has 13 residues. Germline CDR1 reads LNHDA; CDR2 reads SQIVND (reference sequence). With V trimmed by 6 bases and J by 2 bases, 0 bases remained unmatched. Here the CDR3 DNA reads TGTGCCAGTAGGGGACAGGGCAATCAGCCCCAGCATTTT. Protein sequence: CASRGQGNQPQHF.

V is TRBV13 and J is TRBJ2-2; a weak D match, TRBD1 (6 bases). Germline CDR1 and CDR2: PRHDT and FYEKMQ (reference sequence). The CDR3 contains 15 residues. Between the trimmed V and J ends, which lost 2 bases and 3 bases, there was a span of 10 bases. The CDR3 spells CASSLRTAYTGELFF. The CDR3 nucleotides read TGTGCCAGCAGCTTAAGGACAGCATACACCGGGGAGCTGTTTTTT.

Written as DNA, the CDR3 is TGCAGTGGTGAACAATTCAATGAGCAGTTCTTC. Protein: CSGEQFNEQFF. The chain couples TRBV20-1 to TRBJ2-1, with D uncertain. Germline CDR1 is DFQATT and CDR2 is SNEGSKA (reference sequence). V gave up 7 bases and J gave up 6 bases, with 10 bases separating them. The CDR3 is 11 residues long.

The chain links TRBV6-1 to TRBJ2-5, with D maybe TRBD2 (5 bases). Trimming left V 6 bases short and J 5 bases short, with 13 bases between. CDR3 length equals 13 residues. Germline lookup yields CDR1 MNHNS and CDR2 SASEGT. In DNA, the CDR3 is TGTGCCAGCAGACCCGGAGGCTATGAGACCCAGTACTTC. As protein: CASRPGGYETQYF.

The V gene is TRBV6-5, the J gene TRBJ1-1, with a possible D match to TRBD1 (6 bases). The V and J ends lost 4 bases and 0 bases respectively, with 12 bases between them. This CDR3 has 15 residues. Germline assignment: CDR1 MNHEY and CDR2 SVGAGI. Here the CDR3 DNA reads TGTGCCAGCAGTTCGGGGGGGCCCATGAACACTGAAGCTTTCTTT. This encodes CASSSGGPMNTEAFF.

V usage is TRBV6-5 and J usage is TRBJ1-1; D not certain. The germline gives CDR1 MNHEY, CDR2 SVGAGI. V lost 5 bases to trimming and J lost 8 bases, with 9 bases between them. The length of the CDR3 is 11 residues. Here the CDR3 DNA reads TGTGCCAGCAGTAACCGGGGAGAAGCTTTCTTT. Translating gives CASSNRGEAFF.

The genes are TRBV7-6 and TRBJ2-1; 7 bases map to TRBD2. CDR1 and CDR2 from the germline V gene are SGHVS and FNYEAQ. After removal of 2 bases from V and 5 bases from J, the junction contained 9 bases not matched to a gene. The CDR3 contains 16 residues. The CDR3 protein is CASSLWGGVGDNEQFF. CDR3 in DNA: TGTGCCAGCAGCTTATGGGGGGGGGTAGGTGACAATGAGCAGTTCTTC.

The rearrangement joins TRBV10-3 to TRBJ2-3, with TRBD1 identical over 9 bases. CDR3 size: 17 residues. Germline V gene sequence: CDR1 ENHRY, CDR2 SYGVKD. The J segment lost 3 bases and the V segment lost 3 bases, leaving 10 bases of the junction unmatched. In nucleotides, the CDR3 is TGTGCCATCAGTGAAGCGGGACAGGGTATCAGGACAGATACGCAGTATTTT. Translated, it gives CAISEAGQGIRTDTQYF.

The J gene is TRBJ2-1, the V gene TRBV6-1; D unresolved. V was shortened by 3 bases and J by 10 bases, with 13 bases between the two germline ends. This CDR3 comprises 13 residues. Germline CDR1 MNHNS, CDR2 SASEGT. Written as DNA, the CDR3 is TGTGCCAGCAGTGATGGCCCGTTACGCGAGCAGTTCTTC. The encoded protein is CASSDGPLREQFF.

V gene TRBV28 combines with J gene TRBJ1-4; no firm D call. The CDR3 consists of 12 residues. V lost 8 bases and J 4 bases, leaving 8 bases between the germline ends. The germline V gene encodes CDR1 MDHEN and CDR2 SYDVKM. CDR3 coding DNA: TGTGCCAGCCGTCCCCTTAATGAAAAACTGTTTTTT. Protein: CASRPLNEKLFF.

This chain connects TRBV6-1 to TRBJ2-1; 8 nucleotides line up with TRBD2. The trim removed 1 base at V and 10 bases at J, leaving 18 bases unmatched. In germline, CDR1 is MNHNS, CDR2 SASEGT. The CDR3 loop spans 18 amino acids. CDR3 nucleotides: TGTGCCAGCAGTGAAGGGAGCGGGCGGGGGACTAGGACAAACGAGCAGTTCTTC. Translation: CASSEGSGRGTRTNEQFF.